The rows below give T cell receptor beta chains drawn from one sample of a study of cytomegalovirus exposure and HLA in healthy donors. The assay was immunoSEQ multiplex PCR, and TCRdb's table has in-frame clones only and misses some. The sample has 130,000 or so clones, 55% to 80% seen once. The sample comprised PBMCs. The receptor set was obtained from a middle-aged woman in good health and CMV-seronegative. Both conserved end residues are part of each CDR3.

v_call | cdr3_aa
TRBV29-1 | CSVVTGSGITGELFF
TRBV15 | CATSRVQVSTDTQYF
TRBV10-1 | CASSEHTNTEAFF
TRBV6-5 | CASSLDSYQPQHF
TRBV14 | CASSERQQGYGYTF
TRBV5-1 | CASSQSRTVTDTQYF
TRBV4-2 | CASSQDLDRSSGANVLTF
TRBV7-2 | CASSLARRAGNEQFF
TRBV5-1 | CASSPRIRDTYNEQFF
TRBV27 | CASSLAGVNSYEQYF
TRBV7-9 | CASSLTGDTEAFF
TRBV14 | CASSLRTGGGYTF
TRBV18 | CASSPRSEAFF
TRBV7-2 | CASSLFGAGNTGELFF
TRBV2 | CASSFDQGGNQPQHF